The 7 T cell receptor beta chains in this list originate from one sample, sequenced in a study of T cell responses to AZD1222 COVID-19 vaccine. Generated by immunoSEQ multiplex PCR, the TCRdb table keeps only in-frame clones and is missing some. The table lists more than 110,000 clones, approximately 85% of them singletons. Sequences were derived from peripheral blood, sampled on day 0 of AZD1222 vaccination. The receptors were gathered from an adult in good health.

This chain uses TRBV6-5 with TRBJ1-3, with 9 positions matching TRBD1. Germline CDR1 reads MNHEY; CDR2 reads SVGAGI. This CDR3 region has 14 residues. J gave up 2 bases and V 7 bases, and 3 bases lay outside the gene matches. CDR3 amino acids: CASTRTGAGNTIYF. The CDR3 nucleotides read TGTGCCAGCACCCGGACAGGGGCTGGAAACACCATATATTTT.

This chain uses TRBV6-5 with TRBJ2-4, with D perhaps matching TRBD1 or TRBD2 (5 bases each). Germline loops: CDR1 MNHEY, CDR2 SVGAGI. This CDR3 comprises 14 residues. Trimming shortened V by 2 bases and J by 2 bases, and 7 bases separated the two germline ends. The CDR3, as DNA: TGTGCCAGCAGTTACGGGGGACCCAAAAACATTCAGTACTTC. Translation gives CASSYGGPKNIQYF.

The V call is TRBV2, the J call TRBJ2-4; 11 nucleotides agree with TRBD1. This CDR3 has 15 amino acids. Germline trimming cut 6 bases from V and 4 bases from J; bases unmatched to any gene: 5. Germline CDR1 SNHLY, CDR2 FYNNEI. The chain's CDR3 is CASSDGQGAKNIQYF. For the CDR3, the DNA is TGTGCCAGCAGCGATGGACAGGGGGCTAAAAACATTCAGTACTTC. Full variable domain (remainder filled in from reference TRBV2 and TRBJ2-4): EPEVTQTPSHQVTQMGQEVILRCVPISNHLYFYWYRQILGQKVEFLVSFYNNEISEKSEIFDDQFSVERPDGSNFTLKIRSTKLEDSAMYFCASSDGQGAKNIQYFGAGTRLSVL.

This chain connects TRBV12-2 to TRBJ2-1. TRBV12-2 is a recognized pseudogene. The CDR3 has 17 residues. CDR3: CASRLPWGGHSYNEQFF. CDR3 nucleotides: TGTGCAAGTCGCTTGCCCTGGGGCGGGCACTCCTACAATGAGCAGTTCTTC.

The chain is built from TRBV4-1 and TRBJ1-1; D may be TRBD1 (5 bases). This CDR3 comprises 14 residues. The V end was cut by 4 bases, the J end by 5 bases, with 14 bases between. Germline V gives CDR1 MGHRA, CDR2 YSYEKL. DNA for the CDR3: TGCGCCAGCAGCCGTAAAGGGGAGGAAACTGAAGCTTTCTTT. Encoded protein: CASSRKGEETEAFF.

The chain carries TRBV2 and TRBJ2-5; D perhaps matches TRBD2 (6 bases). CDR1 is SNHLY and CDR2 is FYNNEI in the germline V gene. V lost 6 bases to trimming and J lost 0 bases, with 14 bases between them. The CDR3 has 15 amino acids. The DNA of the CDR3 is TGTGCCAGCAGCCGATGGGGGGTGTACCAAGAGACCCAGTACTTC. Translation gives CASSRWGVYQETQYF.

This chain uses TRBV19 with TRBJ1-5, with 7 bases matching TRBD1. The CDR3 is 14 residues long. Germline-derived CDR1 and CDR2 are LNHDA and SQIVND (reference sequence). V lost 4 bases, J lost 5 bases, and 5 bases stayed unmatched. CDR3 region: CASSSRQGHQPQHF. The DNA for the CDR3 is TGTGCCAGTAGTAGCCGACAGGGCCATCAGCCCCAGCATTTT.